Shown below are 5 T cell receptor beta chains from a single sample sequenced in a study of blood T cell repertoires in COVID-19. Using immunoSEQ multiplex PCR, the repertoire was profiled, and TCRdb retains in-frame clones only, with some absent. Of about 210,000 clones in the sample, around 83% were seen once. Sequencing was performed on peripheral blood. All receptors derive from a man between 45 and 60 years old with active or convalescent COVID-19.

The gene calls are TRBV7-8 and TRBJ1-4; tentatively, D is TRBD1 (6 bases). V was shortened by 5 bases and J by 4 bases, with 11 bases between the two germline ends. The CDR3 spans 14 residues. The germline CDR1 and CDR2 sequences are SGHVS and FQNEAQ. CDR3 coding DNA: TGTGCCAGCAGCCGAGACAGGATTAATGAAAAACTGTTTTTT. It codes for CASSRDRINEKLFF.

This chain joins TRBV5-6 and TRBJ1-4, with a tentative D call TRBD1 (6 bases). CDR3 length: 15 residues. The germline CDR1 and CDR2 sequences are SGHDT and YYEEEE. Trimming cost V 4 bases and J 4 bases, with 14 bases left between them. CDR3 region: CASSVNREINEKLFF. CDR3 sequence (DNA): TGTGCCAGCAGCGTTAACAGGGAGATTAATGAAAAACTGTTTTTT.

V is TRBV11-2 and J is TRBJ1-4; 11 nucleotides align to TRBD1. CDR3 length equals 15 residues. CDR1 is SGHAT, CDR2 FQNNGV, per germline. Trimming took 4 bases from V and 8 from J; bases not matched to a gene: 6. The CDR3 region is CASSWTGGGVEKLFF. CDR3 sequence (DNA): TGTGCCAGCAGCTGGACAGGGGGCGGAGTAGAAAAACTGTTTTTT. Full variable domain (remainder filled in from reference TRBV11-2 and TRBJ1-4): EAGVAQSPRYKIIEKRQSVAFWCNPISGHATLYWYQQILGQGPKLLIQFQNNGVVDDSQLPKDRFSAERLKGVDSTLKIQPAKLEDSAVYLCASSWTGGGVEKLFFGSGTQLSVL.

The CDR3 spells CATSSRYNEQFF. In DNA, the CDR3 is TGTGCCACCTCTTCGCGCTACAATGAGCAGTTCTTC. J is TRBJ2-1 and V is TRBV24-1, with D unclear. V was trimmed by 9 bases and J by 3 bases, leaving 8 bases between them. Germline CDR1 reads KGHDR; CDR2 reads SFDVKD. The CDR3 totals 12 residues.

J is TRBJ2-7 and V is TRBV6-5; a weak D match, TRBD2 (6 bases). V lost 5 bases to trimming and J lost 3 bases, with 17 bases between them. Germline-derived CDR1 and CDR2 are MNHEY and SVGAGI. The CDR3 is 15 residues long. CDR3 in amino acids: CASSQDGGKGYEQYF. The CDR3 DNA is TGTGCCAGCAGTCAGGACGGGGGAAAGGGCTACGAGCAGTACTTC.